This T cell receptor (beta chain) was identified during a study of T cell repertoires in cytomegalovirus infection. Whole-study context: Public TCR beta signatures indicated both CMV infection and matching HLA type. Study results and caveats: Cumulative frequency of public TCR beta families picked out carriers of CMV plus the relevant HLA. Clonotypes of TCR beta that were HLA-C-restricted and CMV-specific dominated the ex vivo response.

Concerning this clonotype itself: Antigen unknown.

One entry per CDR3 protein, called by TCRdb with MiXCR from the reads. Here the sample spans around 550,000 distinct CDR3 sequences, around a quarter being singletons. Trimming shortened V by 2 bases and J by 2 bases, and 13 bases separated the two germline ends. This CDR3 has 16 residues. The germline CDR1 and CDR2 sequences are SGHTA and FQGNSA. The chain combines TRBV7-2 with TRBJ2-1; the D is unclear. Sample: PBMCs. This sequence was found in a human donor in good health (CMV status not recorded). Some clones in this sample may be carry-over from other donors' samples. The DNA of the CDR3 is TGTGCCAGCAGCTTATTGGCCGGCGCCACCTACAATGAGCAGTTCTTC. This translates into CASSLLAGATYNEQFF.